This is a list of T cell receptor beta chains from one sample in a study of T-cell reconstitution after alpha-beta-depleted transplantation in children. TCRdb re-analysed the PCR reads in MiXCR, keeping a single row per CDR3 protein. The table records hundreds of thousands of distinct CDR3 sequences, roughly 15% of them present only once. The specimen was PBMCs from the stem cell graft donor, collected from the stem cell graft. These receptors all stem from a human donor who donated a stem cell graft to a child with acute myeloid leukemia. CDR3s include the opening cysteine and the closing phenylalanine or tryptophan. D genes are given only for firm matches. Size tells how often a clone was seen (once, few, many) or the class of an expanded clone, and some rows leave it out.

j_call	clone_size	d_call	v_call	cdr3_aa	cdr3_nt
TRBJ2-7	-	-	TRBV7-6	CASSSRLVSHEQYF	TGTGCCAGCAGCTCCCGACTAGTCTCCCACGAGCAGTACTTC
TRBJ2-3	-	TRBD2	TRBV7-8	CASSPGTSPDTQYF	TGTGCCAGCAGCCCCGGGACTAGCCCAGATACGCAGTATTTT
TRBJ1-5	once	TRBD1	TRBV7-6	CASSAYLLTGARGQQPQHF	TGTGCCAGCAGCGCCTACTTGCTTACAGGGGCCAGGGGCCAGCAGCCCCAGCATTTT
TRBJ2-1	many	-	TRBV5-6	CASGLEAHEQFF	TGTGCCAGCGGACTCGAGGCTCACGAGCAGTTCTTC
TRBJ2-3	few	-	TRBV15	CATSRGRGEDGADTQYF	TGTGCCACCAGCAGAGGAAGGGGGGAGGATGGGGCAGATACGCAGTATTTT
TRBJ2-2	few	-	TRBV24-1	CATSDARSQSGELFF	TGTGCCACCAGTGATGCGCGTAGTCAAAGCGGGGAGCTGTTTTTT
TRBJ1-1	-	TRBD1	TRBV12-3/TRBV12-4	CASSFQGVAEAFF	TGTGCCAGCAGTTTCCAGGGGGTGGCTGAAGCTTTCTTT
TRBJ2-1	many	-	TRBV20-1	CSATRGFGQFF	TGCAGTGCCACACGGGGGTTCGGGCAGTTCTTC
TRBJ1-5	-	TRBD1	TRBV7-8	CVSSTRDRGSNQPQHF	TGTGTCAGCAGCACGCGGGACAGGGGAAGCAATCAGCCCCAGCATTTT
TRBJ1-6	many	-	TRBV5-1	CASSSNRDVYNSPLHF	TGCGCCAGCAGCTCGAACCGGGACGTCTATAATTCACCCCTCCACTTT
TRBJ1-5	many	-	TRBV12-3/TRBV12-4	CASSFDKYQPQHF	TGTGCCAGCAGTTTCGACAAGTATCAGCCCCAGCATTTT
TRBJ1-1	many	-	TRBV29-1	CSVEVGRGPEAFF	TGCAGCGTTGAGGTAGGCAGGGGACCTGAAGCTTTCTTT
TRBJ2-2	many	TRBD1	TRBV12-3/TRBV12-4	CASSLGTGIGELFF	TGTGCCAGCAGTTTAGGGACAGGGATCGGGGAGCTGTTTTTT
TRBJ2-5	-	-	TRBV7-2	CASSWALGQETQYF	TGTGCCAGCAGCTGGGCCTTAGGACAAGAGACCCAGTACTTC
TRBJ2-3	few	TRBD2	TRBV20-1	CSASPAGVTDTQYF	TGCAGTGCTAGCCCAGCGGGGGTCACAGATACGCAGTATTTT
TRBJ2-1	few	TRBD1	TRBV20-1	CSARGDGAGEGAFYNEQFF	TGCAGTGCTAGAGGCGACGGGGCAGGAGAGGGGGCTTTTTACAATGAGCAGTTCTTC
TRBJ2-2	-	-	TRBV14	CASSQDGYTGELFF	TGTGCCAGCAGCCAAGACGGCTACACCGGGGAGCTGTTTTTT
TRBJ1-1	-	-	TRBV7-2	CASTPGGYAEAFF	TGTGCCAGCACTCCGGGGGGTTACGCTGAAGCTTTCTTT
TRBJ1-1	-	TRBD1	TRBV7-8	CASSSGQEAFF	TGTGCCAGCAGCTCCGGACAGGAGGCTTTCTTT
TRBJ2-2	-	TRBD2	TRBV30	CAWSVALAGAGELFF	TGTGCCTGGAGTGTGGCCCTAGCGGGGGCCGGGGAGCTGTTTTTT
TRBJ2-5	many	-	TRBV20-1	CSAHPAGRETQYF	TGCAGTGCTCACCCTGCGGGGCGGGAGACCCAGTACTTC
TRBJ2-7	many	TRBD2	TRBV6-5	CASSYKLAGGPYEQYF	TGTGCCAGCAGTTACAAACTAGCGGGGGGCCCTTACGAGCAGTACTTC
TRBJ1-1	few	-	TRBV5-1	CASRKAWETEAFF	TGCGCCAGCAGGAAGGCTTGGGAAACTGAAGCTTTCTTT
TRBJ2-1	few	-	TRBV7-7	CASSLEGLGEQFF	TGTGCCAGCAGCCTGGAGGGCTTGGGTGAGCAGTTCTTC
TRBJ2-3	many	-	TRBV7-2	CASSLARADTQYF	TGTGCCAGCAGCTTAGCGCGGGCTGATACGCAGTATTTT
TRBJ1-1	many	-	TRBV29-1	CSVAGGRNTEAFF	TGCAGCGTAGCCGGCGGTAGGAACACTGAAGCTTTCTTT
TRBJ2-7	few	-	TRBV5-1	CASSSEGRRSYEQYF	TGCGCCAGCAGCTCAGAAGGGAGGAGGTCCTACGAGCAGTACTTC
TRBJ2-2	many	-	TRBV20-1	CSALLRVGTGELFF	TGCAGTGCTCTTCTCAGGGTTGGCACCGGGGAGCTGTTTTTT
TRBJ2-7	many	TRBD2	TRBV5-1	CASSLELAGYYEQYF	TGCGCCAGCAGCTTGGAACTAGCGGGGTACTACGAGCAGTACTTC
TRBJ1-5	-	-	TRBV7-2	CASSVGTYSNQPQHF	TGTGCCAGCAGCGTCGGGACGTATAGCAATCAGCCCCAGCATTTT
TRBJ2-5	-	-	TRBV4-1	CASSSDGEETQYF	TGCGCCAGCAGTTCCGACGGAGAAGAGACCCAGTACTTC
TRBJ2-2	many	-	TRBV7-2	CASTSRGGELFF	TGTGCCAGCACCTCCCGGGGAGGGGAGCTGTTTTTT
TRBJ2-2	-	TRBD1	TRBV7-6	CARGTGETGELFF	TGTGCCAGAGGGACAGGGGAAACCGGGGAGCTGTTTTTT
TRBJ2-3	many	TRBD2	TRBV20-1	CSARPHERGTPTDTQYF	TGCAGTGCTAGACCCCATGAGCGGGGGACCCCCACAGATACGCAGTATTTT
TRBJ2-1	few	TRBD2	TRBV5-1	CASTSGGISYNEQFF	TGCGCCAGCACTAGCGGGGGCATATCCTACAATGAGCAGTTCTTC
TRBJ2-2	-	TRBD1	TRBV5-4	CASSSRQGAITGELFF	TGTGCCAGCAGCAGCCGACAGGGGGCTATCACCGGGGAGCTGTTTTTT
TRBJ2-5	many	TRBD1	TRBV29-1	CSVKAQAGGETQYF	TGCAGCGTTAAAGCTCAGGCAGGGGGAGAGACCCAGTACTTC
TRBJ2-1	many	-	TRBV7-2	CASSHRRGALNEQFF	TGTGCCAGCAGCCATCGACGCGGGGCACTCAATGAGCAGTTCTTC
TRBJ1-5	few	-	TRBV20-1	CSFSGQSNQPQHF	TGCAGTTTCTCCGGACAGAGCAATCAGCCCCAGCATTTT
TRBJ1-2	few	TRBD1	TRBV29-1	CSVEMTGPFKLYGYTF	TGCAGCGTTGAGATGACAGGGCCTTTCAAACTATATGGCTACACCTTC
TRBJ2-3	-	TRBD1	TRBV10-3	CAIGQGGYSTDTQYF	TGTGCCATCGGACAGGGGGGGTATAGCACAGATACGCAGTATTTT
TRBJ2-4	many	-	TRBV20-1	CSAREGNKNIQYF	TGCAGTGCTAGGGAGGGAAACAAAAACATTCAGTACTTC
TRBJ2-3	-	TRBD1	TRBV20-1	CSAPDRGRSTDTQYF	TGCAGTGCTCCGGACAGGGGGCGAAGTACAGATACGCAGTATTTT
TRBJ2-7	few	-	TRBV12-3/TRBV12-4	CASSPTGHEQYF	TGTGCCAGCAGCCCGACGGGCCACGAGCAGTACTTC
TRBJ1-1	-	-	TRBV6-1	CASSRWTAEAFF	TGTGCCAGCAGCCGTTGGACTGCTGAAGCTTTCTTT
TRBJ2-1	-	TRBD1	TRBV5-1	CASSPYRDRQYYNEQFF	TGCGCCAGCAGCCCCTACCGGGACAGACAATACTACAATGAGCAGTTCTTC
TRBJ1-5	many	TRBD1	TRBV7-2	CARRQGRTLGNQPQHF	TGTGCCAGGCGACAGGGGAGGACATTGGGCAATCAGCCCCAGCATTTT
TRBJ1-6	few	-	TRBV9	CASSASNSPLHF	TGTGCCAGCAGCGCCAGTAATTCACCCCTCCACTTT
TRBJ2-2	-	TRBD2	TRBV27	CASSLGTSGANTGELFF	TGTGCCAGCAGTTTAGGGACTAGCGGGGCGAACACCGGGGAGCTGTTTTTT